The rows below give T cell receptor beta chains drawn from one sample of a study of T cell clusters in autoimmune cytopenias. TCRdb reprocessed the multiplex PCR reads; each CDR3 protein has one entry and no DNA is given. Its listing shows about 2,300 distinct CDR3 sequences. Sequencing was performed on peripheral blood. Every receptor here comes from a human donor with an autoimmune cytopenia or autoimmune hepatitis (not recorded which). Each CDR3 is given with its conserved first and last residue. A row's size may be missing; if present it is once, few, many or a size class.

V gene: TRBV7-2; clone size: -; CDR3 length: 14; J gene: TRBJ2-7; CDR3 protein: CASSIQGGGYEQYF
V gene: TRBV12-3/TRBV12-4; clone size: medium-sized; CDR3 length: 12; J gene: TRBJ2-1; CDR3 protein: CASSLTYNEQFF
V gene: TRBV19; clone size: medium-sized; CDR3 length: 16; J gene: TRBJ1-4; CDR3 protein: CASIRTAFATNEKLFF
V gene: TRBV19; clone size: medium-sized; CDR3 length: 13; J gene: TRBJ2-7; CDR3 protein: CASSIGRAYEQYF
V gene: TRBV12-3/TRBV12-4; clone size: medium-sized; CDR3 length: 14; J gene: TRBJ1-2; CDR3 protein: CASRDPGRGRGYTF
V gene: TRBV6-2/TRBV6-3; clone size: medium-sized; CDR3 length: 13; J gene: TRBJ1-2; CDR3 protein: CASTRKQGGGYTF
V gene: TRBV14; clone size: medium-sized; CDR3 length: 14; J gene: TRBJ1-1; CDR3 protein: CASSRLGGDTEAFF
V gene: TRBV19; clone size: medium-sized; CDR3 length: 15; J gene: TRBJ1-5; CDR3 protein: CASNGGGQVNQPQHF
V gene: TRBV4-3; clone size: medium-sized; CDR3 length: 19; J gene: TRBJ2-5; CDR3 protein: CASSQGGPSGGAAVETQYF
V gene: TRBV6-6; clone size: -; CDR3 length: 16; J gene: TRBJ2-1; CDR3 protein: CASSYSGGPEYNEQFF
V gene: TRBV30; clone size: -; CDR3 length: 16; J gene: TRBJ2-5; CDR3 protein: CAWPTSGGAAVETQYF
V gene: TRBV6-2/TRBV6-3; clone size: medium-sized; CDR3 length: 15; J gene: TRBJ2-6; CDR3 protein: CASSQEGSGANVLTF
V gene: TRBV6-2/TRBV6-3; clone size: medium-sized; CDR3 length: 15; J gene: TRBJ1-2; CDR3 protein: CASSGFIQEDYGYTF
V gene: TRBV12-3/TRBV12-4; clone size: -; CDR3 length: 12; J gene: TRBJ1-1; CDR3 protein: CASKTSSVEAFF
V gene: TRBV5-4; clone size: medium-sized; CDR3 length: 16; J gene: TRBJ2-3; CDR3 protein: CASSFRGLYSTDTQYF
V gene: TRBV19; clone size: medium-sized; CDR3 length: 16; J gene: TRBJ2-2; CDR3 protein: CASRSPGLVMSGELFF
V gene: TRBV6-1; clone size: medium-sized; CDR3 length: 14; J gene: TRBJ2-5; CDR3 protein: CASSIRTGRETQYF
V gene: TRBV6-1; clone size: medium-sized; CDR3 length: 14; J gene: TRBJ1-2; CDR3 protein: CASRDRGSLLGYTF
V gene: TRBV6-1; clone size: medium-sized; CDR3 length: 15; J gene: TRBJ2-1; CDR3 protein: CASNQRGLNYNEQFF
V gene: TRBV29-1; clone size: large; CDR3 length: 12; J gene: TRBJ2-7; CDR3 protein: CSVEASSYEQYF
V gene: TRBV6-6; clone size: medium-sized; CDR3 length: 19; J gene: TRBJ2-3; CDR3 protein: CASSHNPSGLAMGTDTQYF
V gene: TRBV6-5; clone size: medium-sized; CDR3 length: 14; J gene: TRBJ1-5; CDR3 protein: CASNGQGSNQPQHF
V gene: TRBV6-1; clone size: -; CDR3 length: 15; J gene: TRBJ1-2; CDR3 protein: CASRATGRGDYGYTF
V gene: TRBV6-5; clone size: medium-sized; CDR3 length: 13; J gene: TRBJ2-7; CDR3 protein: CASTPRVGYEQYF
V gene: TRBV27; clone size: -; CDR3 length: 13; J gene: TRBJ1-1; CDR3 protein: CASSSTVNTEAFF
V gene: TRBV20-1; clone size: -; CDR3 length: 14; J gene: TRBJ2-1; CDR3 protein: CSAPGLAGDNEQFF
V gene: TRBV18; clone size: medium-sized; CDR3 length: 18; J gene: TRBJ2-7; CDR3 protein: CASSRTSGSLGGRYEQYF
V gene: TRBV19; clone size: medium-sized; CDR3 length: 14; J gene: TRBJ1-2; CDR3 protein: CASSPRTGTYGYTF
V gene: TRBV6-5; clone size: -; CDR3 length: 16; J gene: TRBJ2-2; CDR3 protein: CANSESPSGFTGELFF
V gene: TRBV5-4; clone size: -; CDR3 length: 12; J gene: TRBJ1-5; CDR3 protein: CASSDGNQPQHF
V gene: TRBV19; clone size: medium-sized; CDR3 length: 15; J gene: TRBJ1-5; CDR3 protein: CASSMITGGNQPQHF
V gene: TRBV30; clone size: medium-sized; CDR3 length: 13; J gene: TRBJ1-1; CDR3 protein: CAWAQGWWTEAFF
V gene: TRBV30; clone size: medium-sized; CDR3 length: 14; J gene: TRBJ2-5; CDR3 protein: CAWRPSGTTGTQYF
V gene: TRBV28; clone size: -; CDR3 length: 13; J gene: TRBJ2-7; CDR3 protein: CASSSSKGYEQYF
V gene: TRBV7-9; clone size: -; CDR3 length: 15; J gene: TRBJ2-7; CDR3 protein: CASSLRQTETYEQYF
V gene: TRBV6-2/TRBV6-3; clone size: medium-sized; CDR3 length: 11; J gene: TRBJ1-1; CDR3 protein: CASSSGSEAFF
V gene: TRBV5-5; clone size: medium-sized; CDR3 length: 13; J gene: TRBJ2-7; CDR3 protein: CASSLADPYEQYF
V gene: TRBV12-3/TRBV12-4; clone size: medium-sized; CDR3 length: 15; J gene: TRBJ2-2; CDR3 protein: CASNQQSSRTGELFF
V gene: TRBV6-5; clone size: -; CDR3 length: 14; J gene: TRBJ2-3; CDR3 protein: CASSEGGALDTQYF
V gene: TRBV27; clone size: medium-sized; CDR3 length: 15; J gene: TRBJ2-3; CDR3 protein: CASSRALAGTDTQYF
V gene: TRBV19; clone size: medium-sized; CDR3 length: 15; J gene: TRBJ1-2; CDR3 protein: CASNSEVRGEYGYTF
V gene: TRBV20-1; clone size: -; CDR3 length: 15; J gene: TRBJ1-5; CDR3 protein: CSARDRGYSNQPQHF
V gene: TRBV6-6; clone size: -; CDR3 length: 16; J gene: TRBJ1-1; CDR3 protein: CASSYGPPGRGTEAFF
V gene: TRBV2; clone size: -; CDR3 length: 13; J gene: TRBJ1-3; CDR3 protein: CANVEKGGNTIYF
V gene: TRBV30; clone size: -; CDR3 length: 14; J gene: TRBJ2-7; CDR3 protein: CAWPTSGEAYEQYF
V gene: TRBV15; clone size: medium-sized; CDR3 length: 14; J gene: TRBJ2-7; CDR3 protein: CATSRRAPPYEQYF
V gene: TRBV7-2; clone size: medium-sized; CDR3 length: 15; J gene: TRBJ2-1; CDR3 protein: CASSLAQGGGNEQFF
V gene: TRBV7-6; clone size: medium-sized; CDR3 length: 12; J gene: TRBJ2-5; CDR3 protein: CASSLGVETQYF
V gene: TRBV12-3/TRBV12-4; clone size: -; CDR3 length: 13; J gene: TRBJ1-1; CDR3 protein: CASSPSTDTEAFF
V gene: TRBV12-3/TRBV12-4; clone size: -; CDR3 length: 12; J gene: TRBJ2-5; CDR3 protein: CASSVGGGAQYF
V gene: TRBV7-2; clone size: -; CDR3 length: 15; J gene: TRBJ2-5; CDR3 protein: CASSLEGVLGETQYF
V gene: TRBV14; clone size: medium-sized; CDR3 length: 15; J gene: TRBJ2-3; CDR3 protein: CASSQIGLAADTQYF
V gene: TRBV24-1; clone size: -; CDR3 length: 16; J gene: TRBJ1-5; CDR3 protein: CATSDRRAHSNQPQHF